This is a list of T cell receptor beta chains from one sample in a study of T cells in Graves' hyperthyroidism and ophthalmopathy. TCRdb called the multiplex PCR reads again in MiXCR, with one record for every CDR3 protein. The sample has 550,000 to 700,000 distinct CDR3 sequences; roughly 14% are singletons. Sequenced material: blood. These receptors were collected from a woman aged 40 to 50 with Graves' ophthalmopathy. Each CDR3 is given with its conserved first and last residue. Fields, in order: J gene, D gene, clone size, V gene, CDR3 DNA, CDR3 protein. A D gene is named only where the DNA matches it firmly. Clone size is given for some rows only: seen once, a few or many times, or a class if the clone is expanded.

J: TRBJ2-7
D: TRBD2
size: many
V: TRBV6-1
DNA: TGTGCCAGCAGCGGGGGGGGATGGTACTTC
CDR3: CASSGGGWYF

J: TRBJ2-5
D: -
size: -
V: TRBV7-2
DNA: TGTGCCAGCAGCGGAGTCCTATGGGGAAGCTGGGAGACCCAGTACTTC
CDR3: CASSGVLWGSWETQYF

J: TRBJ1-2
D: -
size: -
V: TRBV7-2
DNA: TGTGCCAGCAGCTTAAAGCGCTTGGATGGCTACACCTTC
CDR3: CASSLKRLDGYTF

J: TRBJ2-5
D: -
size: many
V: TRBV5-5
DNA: TGTGCCAGCAGCCCCCTTTTTAGGGAGTTAAGAGAGACCCAGTACTTC
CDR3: CASSPLFRELRETQYF

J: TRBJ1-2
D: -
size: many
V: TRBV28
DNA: TGTGCCAGCAGTTTAGTCGACCCCGGACAGCTCGGGGGCTACACCTTC
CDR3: CASSLVDPGQLGGYTF

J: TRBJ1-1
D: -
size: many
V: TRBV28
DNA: TGTGCCACAAGCAGGGGCCCCTCCTCTTTTCCTGAAGCTTTCTTT
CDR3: CATSRGPSSFPEAFF

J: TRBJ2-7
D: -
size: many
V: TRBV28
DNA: TGTGCCAGCATGGAAATCGGCTCCTACGAGCAGTACTTC
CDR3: CASMEIGSYEQYF

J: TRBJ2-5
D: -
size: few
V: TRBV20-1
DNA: TGCAGTGCTCCCTCCCTGGGAGACCTCCGGGAGACCCAGTACTTC
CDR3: CSAPSLGDLRETQYF

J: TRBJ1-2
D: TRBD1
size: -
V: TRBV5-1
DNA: TGCGCCAGCAGCACGGGACAGGGGACAGGTGGCTACACCTTC
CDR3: CASSTGQGTGGYTF

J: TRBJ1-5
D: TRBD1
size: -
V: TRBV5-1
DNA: TGCGCCAGCAGCTTTTCGGGACAGGGCAATCAGCCCCAGCATTTT
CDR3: CASSFSGQGNQPQHF

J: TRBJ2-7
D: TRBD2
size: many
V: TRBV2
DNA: TGTGCCAGCATGACTAGCGGGAGCTCCTACGAGCAGTACTTC
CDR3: CASMTSGSSYEQYF

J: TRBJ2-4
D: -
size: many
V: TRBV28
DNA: TGTGCCAGCAGTTTACAGGGCTTCTTTTACACTCAGTACTTC
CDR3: CASSLQGFFYTQYF

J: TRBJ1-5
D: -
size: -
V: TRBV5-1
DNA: TGCGCCAGCAGCCTCTCAGGGGCGAGCAATCAGCCCCAGCGTTTT
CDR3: CASSLSGASNQPQRF

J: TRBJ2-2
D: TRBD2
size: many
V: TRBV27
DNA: TGTGCCAGCAGTCCAGGACTAGCGGGAGTTGTCGGGGAGCTGTTTTTT
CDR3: CASSPGLAGVVGELFF

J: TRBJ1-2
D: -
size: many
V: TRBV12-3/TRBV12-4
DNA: TGTGCCAGCAGCCTTGGACCCTATGGCTACACCTTC
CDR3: CASSLGPYGYTF

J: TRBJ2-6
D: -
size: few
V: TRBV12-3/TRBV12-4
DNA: TGTGCCAGCAGTTTAGCGGGGGGAACTGGGGCCAACGTCCTGACTTTC
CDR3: CASSLAGGTGANVLTF

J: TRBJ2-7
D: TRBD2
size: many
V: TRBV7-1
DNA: TGTGCCAGCAGCTCAGCCCCCGGGGAGTTCGTGGCGGGAGAGGCTTCCTACGAGCAGTACTTC
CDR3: CASSSAPGEFVAGEASYEQYF

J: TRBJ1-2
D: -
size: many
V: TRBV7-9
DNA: TGTGCCAGCAGCTTAACGGATGCAAGGCAGTCTAACTATGGCTACACCTTC
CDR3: CASSLTDARQSNYGYTF

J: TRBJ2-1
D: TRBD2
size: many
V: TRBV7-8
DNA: TGTGCCAGCAGTTCTTTCGCGGGAGGGCTGCATATTGAGCAGTTCTTC
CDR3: CASSSFAGGLHIEQFF

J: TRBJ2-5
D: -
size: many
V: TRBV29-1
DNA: TGCAGCGTTATTACAAGCCAAGAGACCCAGTACTTC
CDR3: CSVITSQETQYF

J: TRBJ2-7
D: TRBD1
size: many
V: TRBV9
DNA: TGTGCCAGCAGTGTGGGGACAGGGTTCTACGAGCAGTACTTC
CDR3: CASSVGTGFYEQYF

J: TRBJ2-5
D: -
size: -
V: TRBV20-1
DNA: TGCAGTGCTCCCAAAGCCGGGAACCAAGAGACCCAGTACTTC
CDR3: CSAPKAGNQETQYF

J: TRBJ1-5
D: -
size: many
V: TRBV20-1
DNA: TGCAGTGCTAGAAGGGGACAGCCCCAGCATTTT
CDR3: CSARRGQPQHF

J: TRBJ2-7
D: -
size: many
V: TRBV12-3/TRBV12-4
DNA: TGTGCCAGCAGTCGAATGCAGGGTATCGAGCAGTACTTC
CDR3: CASSRMQGIEQYF

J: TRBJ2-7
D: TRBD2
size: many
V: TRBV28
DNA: TGTGCCAGCAGTCCCCTAGCGGGGTTTTACGAGCAGTACTTC
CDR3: CASSPLAGFYEQYF

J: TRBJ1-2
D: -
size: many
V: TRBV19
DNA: TGTGCCAGTAGCCGCGCCGGGGACTATGGCTACACCTTC
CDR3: CASSRAGDYGYTF

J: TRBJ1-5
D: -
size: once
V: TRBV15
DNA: TGTGCCACCAGCAGGGCAGGGAGGGATCAGCCCCAGCATTTT
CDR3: CATSRAGRDQPQHF

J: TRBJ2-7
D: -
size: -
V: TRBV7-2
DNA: TGTGCCAGCACTCCGGACACCACCTACGAGCAGTACTTC
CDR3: CASTPDTTYEQYF

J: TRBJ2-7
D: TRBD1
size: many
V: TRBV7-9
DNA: TGTGCCAGCAGCTTAGGGCTTTGGGGACAGCGGTACTTC
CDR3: CASSLGLWGQRYF

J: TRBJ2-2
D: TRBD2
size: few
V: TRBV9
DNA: TGTGCCAGCAGCTTTGAGACTAGCGGAAGTAGGGAGCTGTTTTTT
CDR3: CASSFETSGSRELFF

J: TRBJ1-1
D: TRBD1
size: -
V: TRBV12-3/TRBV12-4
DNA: TGTGCCAGCAGTTCGACACTCGGGACAGGGCGGAACACTGAAGCTTTCTTT
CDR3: CASSSTLGTGRNTEAFF

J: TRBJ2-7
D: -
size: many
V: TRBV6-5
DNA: TGTGCCAGCAGGGCCGATAGAACAGGAGGAGACGAGCAGTACTTC
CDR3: CASRADRTGGDEQYF

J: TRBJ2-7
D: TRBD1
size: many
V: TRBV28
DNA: TGTGCCAGCAGCTCAGCGACAGGGCCATATAGCTCCTACGAGCAGTACTTC
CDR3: CASSSATGPYSSYEQYF

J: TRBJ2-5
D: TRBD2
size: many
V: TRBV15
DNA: TGTGCCACCAGCGACCCACTAGCGGGAGGGCCAGAGACCCAGTACTTC
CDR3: CATSDPLAGGPETQYF

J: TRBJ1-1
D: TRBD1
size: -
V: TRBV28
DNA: TGTGCCAGCATACAGGGGGGAAAGACTGAAGCTTTCTTT
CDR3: CASIQGGKTEAFF

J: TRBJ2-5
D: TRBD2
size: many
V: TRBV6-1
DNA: TGTGCCAGCAGCGGGAGCGGGGGGAAGACCCAGTACTTC
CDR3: CASSGSGGKTQYF

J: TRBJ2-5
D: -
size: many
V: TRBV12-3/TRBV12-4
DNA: TGTGCCAGCAGCCCAGGGCCACCATTACAAGAGACCCAGTACTTC
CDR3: CASSPGPPLQETQYF

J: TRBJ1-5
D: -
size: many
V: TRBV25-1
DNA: TGTGCCAGCAGTGAATTAGGCGCGGGAGAGGATCAGCCCCAGCATTTT
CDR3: CASSELGAGEDQPQHF